This TCR beta chain is from a study of molecular identifiers for immune sequencing clone quantification. J gave up 5 bases and V 3 bases, and 2 bases lay outside the gene matches. From germline, CDR1 is LGHNA and CDR2 YSLEER. The CDR3 has 13 residues. Previously described methods and listed TCR primers were used for bulk TCR libraries. TCRdb analysed the PCR reads with MiXCR anew, one entry per CDR3 protein. The sample lists 45,000 to 55,000 distinct CDR3 sequences; roughly 36% were seen once. The source is a human donor in good health. Some libraries in this study had Jurkat cell RNA spiked in. The V and J genes are TRBV4-3 and TRBJ2-7; 9 bases agree with TRBD1. The sequenced material came from naive CD8+ T cells from blood, with Jurkat cell RNA spiked in. Subset meaning: FACS-sorted CD8+CD4-CCR7+CD45RA+ naive T cells. CDR3 protein: CASSQGQGDEQYF. DNA for the CDR3: TGCGCCAGCAGCCAGGGACAGGGCGACGAGCAGTACTTC.